These 26 T cell receptor beta chains originate from one sample sequenced in a study of blood T cells in healthy people across ages. Primers used in a second PCR of roughly 6 to 11 cycles were a sample-barcoded 5' primer and a J-beta primer mix. TCRdb analysed the 5' RACE reads with MiXCR anew, one entry per CDR3 protein. Counted here are roughly 1,700,000 distinct CDR3 sequences, 28% occurring once; the ten biggest clones make up 7.7%. The sample consisted of blood. These receptor sequences come from a woman in her thirties in good health.

The rearrangement joins TRBV2 to TRBJ2-1, with 10 bases matching TRBD1. Matching the DNA end better, TRBJ2-7 makes the J call doubtful. CDR1 SNHLY and CDR2 FYNNEI come from the germline V gene. The CDR3 sequence is 14 residues long. CDR3 bases: TGTGCCAGCAGTCGGGGACAGGGGTACAATGAGCAGTACTTC. Encoded protein: CASSRGQGYNEQYF.

Only a few counts were recorded for this clonotype. This chain connects TRBV12-3 or TRBV12-4 to TRBJ2-2; the match to TRBD2 covers 8 bases. This CDR3 is 16 amino acids long. Trimming at V came to 6 bases and at J to 3 bases, leaving 9 bases not matched to a gene. CDR3 bases: TGTGCCAGCAGGCCCCCGACTAGCGAGTACACCGGGGAGCTGTTTTTT. Translating gives CASRPPTSEYTGELFF.

This clonotype has just one count. The chain employs TRBV6-6 and TRBJ2-3, with D unresolved. Germline CDR1 reads MNHNY; CDR2 reads SVGAGI (reference sequence). V was clipped by 6 bases and J by 2 bases, with 15 bases between them. CDR3 length equals 15 residues. DNA of the CDR3: TGTGCCAGCAGCTCCGTACTCAAATTCACAGATACGCAGTATTTT. Translated, it gives CASSSVLKFTDTQYF.

This clonotype was recorded at least ten times. The chain combines TRBV5-1 with TRBJ2-3; D may be TRBD1 or TRBD2 (6 bases each). The CDR3 covers 14 residues. Trimming removed 4 bases at V and 6 bases at J, with 15 bases between. Germline loops: CDR1 SGHRS, CDR2 YFSETQ. CDR3 protein: CASSVSGAGDTQYF. The CDR3 DNA reads as TGCGCCAGCAGCGTCTCGGGGGCCGGGGATACGCAGTATTTT.

A note on this clonotype: An end of the junction differs from the germline gene, which may be a read error. The chain joins TRBV6-1 to TRBJ2-5, with D unclear. This CDR3 has 11 residues. Germline V gives CDR1 MNHNS, CDR2 SASEGT. The CDR3 nucleotides are TGTGTCAGCAGTGTGCGAGAGACCCAGTACTTC. It translates to CVSSVRETQYF.

This sequence joins TRBV28 and TRBJ1-2; D unresolved. Trimming shortened V by 2 bases and J by 4 bases, and 11 bases separated the two germline ends. The CDR3 has 14 amino acids. From germline, CDR1 is MDHEN and CDR2 SYDVKM. CDR3 bases: TGTGCCAGCAGTTTAAGGATTCCTCCCTATGGCTACACCTTC. Amino acids: CASSLRIPPYGYTF.

This chain's CDR3 is CRANRGGNEQFF. The DNA of the CDR3 is TGCAGGGCGAACAGGGGTGGAAATGAGCAGTTCTTC. The V call is TRBV20-1, the J call TRBJ2-1, with TRBD1 identical over 7 bases. The germline V gene encodes CDR1 DFQATT and CDR2 SNEGSKA (reference sequence). This CDR3 has 12 amino acids.

A few counts support this clonotype. V usage is TRBV29-1 and J usage is TRBJ2-2; weak D call: TRBD1 (6 bases). CDR1 is SQVTM and CDR2 is ANQGSEA in the germline V gene. Trimming took off 5 bases at V and 0 bases at J, with 13 bases between the two ends. CDR3 length: 15 amino acids. The CDR3 sequence is CSVITTGSNTGELFF. The CDR3 bases are TGCAGCGTTATCACAACAGGGTCGAACACCGGGGAGCTGTTTTTT.

This clonotype was seen many times. The junction departs from the called germline gene at one end, perhaps through a read error. The chain combines TRBV12-3 or TRBV12-4 with TRBJ2-7; D gene ambiguous. The CDR3 extends over 12 amino acids. This CDR3 reads CASSLGEYEQYF. The CDR3, as DNA: TGTGCCAGCAGCTTAGGCGAGTACGAGCAGTACTTC.

Note on this clonotype: This sequence may be a read error, since a much larger clone differs from it by one base. The gene calls are TRBV27 and TRBJ2-7; tentatively, D is TRBD2 (5 bases). Trimming took off 3 bases at V and 3 bases at J, with 15 bases between the two ends. The CDR3 is made up of 15 amino acids. Per germline, CDR1 MNHEY and CDR2 SMNVEV (reference sequence). In nucleotides, the CDR3 is TGTGCCAGCAGTTTCCGGGGTTTCGAGCGCTACGAGCAGTACTTC. Its translation: CASSFRGFERYEQYF.

This chain connects TRBV7-2 to TRBJ2-1, with 9 bases lining up with TRBD2. Trimming at V came to 5 bases and at J to 0 bases, leaving 11 bases not matched to a gene. CDR1 is SGHTA, CDR2 FQGNSA, per germline. There are 18 residues in the CDR3. CDR3 protein: CASSINLLAGSSYNEQFF. DNA for the CDR3: TGTGCCAGCAGCATCAACCTACTAGCGGGTAGCTCCTACAATGAGCAGTTCTTC. The whole variable domain, filled in from reference TRBV7-2 and TRBJ2-1, reads GAGVSQSPSNKVTEKGKDVELRCDPISGHTALYWYRQSLGQGLEFLIYFQGNSAPDKSGLPSDRFSAERTGGSVSTLTIQRTQQEDSAVYLCASSINLLAGSSYNEQFFGPGTRLTVL.

As concerns this clonotype: At one end the junction does not follow the germline gene, possibly because of a read error. The chain carries TRBV7-9 and TRBJ2-1; D is ambiguous. The CDR3 runs to 17 residues. From germline, CDR1 is SEHNR and CDR2 FQNEAQ (reference sequence). This CDR3 is CASSPSNIGPLRHDQFF. For the CDR3, the DNA is TGTGCCAGCAGCCCATCAAATATAGGGCCCTTAAGACATGATCAGTTCTTC.

On this clonotype: A much more abundant neighbour one base away suggests this may be a read error. The gene calls are TRBV7-7 and TRBJ2-1, with D unresolved. From germline, CDR1 is SSHAT and CDR2 FNYEAQ (reference sequence). The CDR3 consists of 13 residues. Between the trimmed V and J ends, which lost 4 bases and 6 bases, there was a span of 10 bases. The CDR3 DNA sequence: TGTGCCAGCAGCTCCGGACCGATCAATGAGCAGTTCTTC. Protein product: CASSSGPINEQFF.

On this clonotype itself: A read error may account for a junction end that differs from germline. V is TRBV29-1 and J is TRBJ2-5; 11 positions match TRBD1. The end of the DNA fits TRBJ2-7 better, so the J call may be wrong. This CDR3 contains 13 residues. From germline, CDR1 is SQVTM and CDR2 ANQGSEA. The CDR3 DNA reads TGCGGCGTCAGGACAGGGGGCTACAACGAGCAGTACTTC. It codes for CGVRTGGYNEQYF.

Remarks on this clonotype: The junction and the germline gene differ at one end; a read error may be behind it. This sequence joins TRBV11-2 and TRBJ2-1; 7 bases fit TRBD2. Germline values: CDR1 SGHAT, CDR2 FQNNGV. This CDR3 region has 15 residues. CDR3 nucleotides: TGTGCCAGCAGCGTAGATCGGGGGGACTACAATGAGCAGTTCTTC. Translating it yields CASSVDRGDYNEQFF.

This chain connects TRBV12-3 or TRBV12-4 to TRBJ1-5; D not certain. The CDR3 length is 15 residues. V gave up 3 bases and J gave up 4 bases, with 13 bases separating them. The CDR3 is CASSFVGARNQPQHF. CDR3 coding DNA: TGTGCCAGCAGTTTTGTGGGAGCCCGGAATCAGCCCCAGCATTTT.

The chain recombines TRBV5-6 with TRBJ1-2; D not resolved. The CDR3 contains 14 residues. V was cut by 1 base and J by 5 bases, with 12 bases left in between. Germline V CDR1 and CDR2: SGHDT, YYEEEE. The CDR3 region has the DNA TGTGCCAGCAGCTTGAGGGATTTGGTTTATGGCTACACCTTC. Its protein is CASSLRDLVYGYTF. Looking up the rest from reference TRBV5-6 and TRBJ1-2 gives the full variable domain: DAGVTQSPTHLIKTRGQQVTLRCSPKSGHDTVSWYQQALGQGPQFIFQYYEEEERQRGNFPDRFSGHQFPNYSSELNVNALLLGDSALYLCASSLRDLVYGYTFGSGTRLTVV.

This clonotype was picked up a small number of times. The V gene is TRBV4-3, the J gene TRBJ2-4, with D perhaps TRBD1 (6 bases). Germline V lookup: CDR1 LGHNA, CDR2 YSLEER. This CDR3 comprises 17 residues. Trimming shortened V by 11 bases and J by 0 bases, and 23 bases separated the two germline ends. The CDR3 sequence is CAPIHRAGPLAKNIQYF. The CDR3, as DNA: TGCGCCCCTATCCACAGGGCAGGACCCCTAGCCAAAAACATTCAGTACTTC.

In this sample, this clonotype turned up many times. The chain links TRBV7-2 to TRBJ2-2, with TRBD2 as a possible D gene (5 bases). Trimming removed 5 bases at V and 2 bases at J, with 9 bases between. Germline lookup yields CDR1 SGHTA and CDR2 FQGNSA. The CDR3 loop spans 14 amino acids. DNA for the CDR3: TGTGCCAGCAGCCTGGGAGCCAACACCGGGGAGCTGTTTTTT. This translates into CASSLGANTGELFF.

This clonotype was detected a few times. The chain is built from TRBV7-2 and TRBJ2-1, with TRBD2 matching 8 bases. J gave up 5 bases and V 5 bases, and 8 bases lay outside the gene matches. CDR3 size: 15 residues. The germline CDR1 and CDR2 sequences are SGHTA and FQGNSA. In DNA, the CDR3 is TGTGCCAGCAGCCCAGCGGGGACTAGTCACAATGAGCAGTTCTTC. The encoded protein is CASSPAGTSHNEQFF.

V is TRBV6-6 and J is TRBJ2-1; maybe TRBD1 (6 bases). This CDR3 contains 17 residues. The germline V gene encodes CDR1 MNHNY and CDR2 SVGAGI (reference sequence). V lost 2 bases and J 8 bases, leaving 22 bases between the germline ends. Written as DNA, the CDR3 is TGTGCCAGCAGTTACCCGAGCGCAGGACAGTCCCGTCATGAGCAGTTCTTC. Amino acid sequence: CASSYPSAGQSRHEQFF.

Regarding this clonotype: This may arise from a read error, as a much more abundant clone is one base away. V gene TRBV20-1 combines with J gene TRBJ2-5; TRBD1 matches 11 bases. The CDR3 loop spans 13 amino acids. Germline CDR1 reads DFQATT; CDR2 reads SNEGSKA (reference sequence). Losses at the gene ends were 5 bases for V and 5 bases for J; bases not matched to a gene: 4. The CDR3, as DNA: TGCAGTGCTCAATGGGACAGGGGGGAGACCCAGTACTTC. It codes for CSAQWDRGETQYF.

This clonotype was observed at least ten times. The rearrangement links TRBV7-2 to TRBJ2-7, with D possibly being TRBD1 (7 bases). CDR3 length: 15 amino acids. Germline CDR1 reads SGHTA; CDR2 reads FQGNSA. Trimming took off 7 bases at V and 3 bases at J, with 19 bases between the two ends. This CDR3 reads CASTPGQGGFYEQYF. For the CDR3, the DNA is TGTGCCAGCACCCCCGGGCAGGGGGGTTTCTACGAGCAGTACTTC.

This clonotype was counted only a few times. The CDR3 sequence: CASRRDTGHSNQPQHF. The CDR3 coding sequence is TGTGCCAGCAGACGAGACACGGGGCATAGCAATCAGCCCCAGCATTTT. J is TRBJ1-5 and V is TRBV6-6; D might be TRBD1 (5 bases). The V end was cut by 6 bases, the J end by 0 bases, with 15 bases between. The germline V gene has CDR1 MNHNY and CDR2 SVGAGI (reference sequence). The CDR3 totals 16 residues.

This clonotype came up once. At one boundary the junction diverges from the germline segment, which might be a read error. CDR3 bases: TGTGCCAGCAGCCGAGGGTCCTCGGACGGGAACACTGAAGCTTTATTT. Amino acid sequence: CASSRGSSDGNTEALF. This sequence joins TRBV7-3 and TRBJ1-1; D not certain. Germline CDR1 SGHTA, CDR2 FQGTGA. CDR3 length: 16 amino acids. Supplemented by reference TRBV7-3 and TRBJ1-1, the full variable domain reads GAGVSQTPSNKVTEKGKYVELRCDPISGHTALYWYRQSLGQGPEFLIYFQGTGAADDSGLPNDRFFAVRPEGSVSTLKIQRTERGDSAVYLCASSRGSSDGNTEALFGQGTRLTVV.

This clonotype came up many times. The V call is TRBV29-1, the J call TRBJ2-7, with D maybe TRBD2 (6 bases). The CDR3 totals 13 residues. Germline lookup yields CDR1 SQVTM and CDR2 ANQGSEA. Trimming shortened V by 6 bases and J by 3 bases, and 15 bases separated the two germline ends. The CDR3 loop is CSVRVRGGYEQYF. CDR3 coding DNA: TGCAGCGTGAGGGTTCGGGGAGGCTACGAGCAGTACTTC.